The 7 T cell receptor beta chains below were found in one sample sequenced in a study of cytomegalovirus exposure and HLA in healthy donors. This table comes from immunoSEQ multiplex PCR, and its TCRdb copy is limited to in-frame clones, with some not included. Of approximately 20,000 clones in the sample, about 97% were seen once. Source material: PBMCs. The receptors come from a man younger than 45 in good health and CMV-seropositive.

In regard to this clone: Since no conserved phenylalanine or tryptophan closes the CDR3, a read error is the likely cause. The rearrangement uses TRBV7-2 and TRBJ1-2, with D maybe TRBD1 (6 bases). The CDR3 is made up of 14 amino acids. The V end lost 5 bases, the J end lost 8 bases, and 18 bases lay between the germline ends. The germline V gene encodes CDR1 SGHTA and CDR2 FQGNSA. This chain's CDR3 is CASSINRDQGGYTL. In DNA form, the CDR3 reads TGTGCCAGCAGCATCAACCGGGACCAGGGGGGCTACACCCTC.

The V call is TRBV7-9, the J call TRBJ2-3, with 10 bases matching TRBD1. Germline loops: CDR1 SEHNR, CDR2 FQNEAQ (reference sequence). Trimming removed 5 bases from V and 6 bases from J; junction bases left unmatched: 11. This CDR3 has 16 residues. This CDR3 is CASSLTGTGVGDTQYF. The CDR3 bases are TGTGCCAGCAGCCTAACCGGGACAGGGGTCGGTGATACGCAGTATTTT.

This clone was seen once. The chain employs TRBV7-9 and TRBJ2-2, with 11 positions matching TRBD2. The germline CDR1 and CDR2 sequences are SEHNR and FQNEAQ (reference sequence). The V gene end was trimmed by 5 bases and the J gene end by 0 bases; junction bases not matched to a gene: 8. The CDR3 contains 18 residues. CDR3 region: CASSRGTSGPSNTGELFF. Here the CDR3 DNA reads TGTGCCAGCAGCCGCGGGACTAGCGGACCTTCGAACACCGGGGAGCTGTTTTTT.

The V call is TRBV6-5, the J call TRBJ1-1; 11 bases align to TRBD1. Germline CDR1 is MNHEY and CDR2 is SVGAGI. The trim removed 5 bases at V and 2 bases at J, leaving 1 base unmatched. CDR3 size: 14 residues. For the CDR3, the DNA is TGTGCCAGCAGTCGGACAGGGGGCAACACTGAAGCTTTCTTT. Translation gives CASSRTGGNTEAFF.

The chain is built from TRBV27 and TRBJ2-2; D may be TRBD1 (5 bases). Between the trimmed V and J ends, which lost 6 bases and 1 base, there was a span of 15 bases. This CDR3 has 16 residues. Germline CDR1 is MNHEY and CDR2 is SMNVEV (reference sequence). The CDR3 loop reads CASRPNRKGNTGELFF. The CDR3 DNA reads TGTGCCAGCAGGCCAAACAGGAAGGGGAACACCGGGGAGCTGTTTTTT.

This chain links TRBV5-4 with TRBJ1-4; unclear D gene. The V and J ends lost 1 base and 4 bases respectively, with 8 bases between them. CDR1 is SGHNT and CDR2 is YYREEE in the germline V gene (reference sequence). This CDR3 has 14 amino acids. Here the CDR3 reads CASSLQGSNEKLFF. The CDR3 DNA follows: TGTGCCAGCAGCTTGCAAGGGAGTAATGAAAAACTGTTTTTT.

CDR3 bases: TGCGCCAGCAGCCGGGGGAGAGGCACTGAAGCTTTCTTT. Protein sequence: CASSRGRGTEAFF. The V gene is TRBV5-1, the J gene TRBJ1-1, with D tentatively TRBD1 (5 bases). V lost 4 bases and J lost 4, with 11 bases in between. The CDR3 length is 13 residues. The germline V gene encodes CDR1 SGHRS and CDR2 YFSETQ.